What follows are 10 T cell receptor beta chains derived from one specimen sequenced in a study of OX40 agonist ivuxolimab in advanced cancers. Sequencing used immunoSEQ multiplex PCR; TCRdb keeps in-frame clones, though not all of them. The data contain fewer than 55,000 clones, over 80% of them singletons. Sequencing was performed on CD4+ or CD8+ T cells sorted from blood, taken in a trial of the OX40 agonist ivuxolimab. The receptors stem from an adult with an advanced solid tumor such as melanoma, head and neck, liver or kidney cancer.

The V call is TRBV7-8, the J call TRBJ1-5, with D perhaps TRBD1 (6 bases). Germline V gene data show CDR1 as SGHVS and CDR2 as FQNEAQ. The germline V and J ends were trimmed by 5 bases and 2 bases, with 16 bases remaining between them. CDR3 size: 16 residues. The CDR3 sequence: CASSPRTGSRNQPQHF. CDR3 nucleotides: TGTGCCAGCAGCCCCCGCACAGGGTCGCGCAATCAGCCCCAGCATTTT.

This clone was counted only a few times. The chain has TRBV2 and TRBJ1-2; 8 positions match TRBD1. Germline CDR1 reads SNHLY; CDR2 reads FYNNEI. V shed 5 bases and J 4 bases; nucleotides not matched to a gene: 3. This CDR3 is 13 amino acids long. This CDR3 reads CASSPGQAYGYTF. In DNA, the CDR3 is TGTGCCAGCAGTCCGGGACAGGCCTATGGCTACACCTTC.

V gene TRBV2 combines with J gene TRBJ1-3; maybe TRBD1 (5 bases). V was pared by 2 bases and J by 3 bases, with 11 bases between. Germline V gene data show CDR1 as SNHLY and CDR2 as FYNNEI. The length of the CDR3 is 15 residues. The CDR3 here is CASSEMKTDGNTIYF. In DNA, the CDR3 is TGTGCCAGCAGTGAAATGAAGACAGATGGAAACACCATATATTTT.

V gene TRBV5-1 combines with J gene TRBJ1-3, with D perhaps TRBD1 (6 bases). V shed 4 bases and J shed 0 bases, with 20 bases lying between them. This CDR3 comprises 18 residues. The germline gives CDR1 SGHRS, CDR2 YFSETQ. The CDR3 region is CASSPVMAGASSGNTIYF. DNA of the CDR3: TGCGCCAGCAGCCCGGTAATGGCGGGGGCTTCCTCTGGAAACACCATATATTTT.

This clone occurred once. The chain carries TRBV6-5 and TRBJ1-1; D possibly corresponds to TRBD1 (6 bases). The CDR3 covers 14 residues. In germline, CDR1 is MNHEY, CDR2 SVGAGI. V lost 6 bases and J lost 3, with 14 bases in between. The CDR3 here is CASSYRVGDTEAFF. As DNA, the CDR3 is TGTGCCAGCAGCTACAGGGTCGGCGACACTGAAGCTTTCTTT.

The genes are TRBV30 and TRBJ2-4; D gene unclear. CDR1 GTSNPN and CDR2 SVGIG come from the germline V gene (reference sequence). This CDR3 comprises 14 residues. Trimming cost V 0 bases and J 15 bases, with 21 bases left between them. Written as DNA, the CDR3 is TGTGCCTGGAGTGTACGTGGGAAGACATTCAGGCGGTACTTC. Protein sequence: CAWSVRGKTFRRYF. The full variable domain, its missing parts supplied by reference TRBV30 and TRBJ2-4, is SQTIHQWPATLVQPVGSPLSLECTVEGTSNPNLYWYRQAAGRGLQLLFYSVGIGQISSEVPQNLSASRPQDRQFILSSKKLLLSDSGFYLCAWSVRGKTFRRYFGAGTRLSVL.

Of note for this clone: Additional DNA sequences in this sample encode the identical CDR3. The chain has TRBV10-3 and TRBJ2-3; D remains unclear. This CDR3 has 15 amino acids. The germline V and J ends were trimmed by 0 bases and 1 base, with 8 bases remaining between them. Germline values: CDR1 ENHRY, CDR2 SYGVKD. As DNA, the CDR3 is TGTGCCATCAGTGAGTCTGGTCGGGGCACAGATACGCAGTATTTT. Translating it yields CAISESGRGTDTQYF.

The V call is TRBV14, the J call TRBJ2-2; D ambiguous. Between the trimmed V and J ends, which lost 5 bases and 4 bases, there was a span of 11 bases. The length of the CDR3 is 14 residues. Germline V gene data show CDR1 as SGHDN and CDR2 as FVKESK. CDR3 residues: CASSWYSSTGELFF. CDR3 nucleotide sequence: TGTGCCAGCAGCTGGTACAGCAGCACCGGGGAGCTGTTTTTT.

The chain links TRBV11-2 to TRBJ2-5, with a weak D call TRBD2 (6 bases). The CDR3 spans 15 residues. Germline CDR1 is SGHAT and CDR2 is FQNNGV. Trimming stripped 4 bases from V and 4 bases from J, with 16 bases between. The CDR3, as DNA: TGTGCCAGCAGCTCCGAGACTAGTTATGGAGAGACCCAGTACTTC. Protein product: CASSSETSYGETQYF.

This clone has just a few counts. This sequence joins TRBV6-5 and TRBJ1-6; D is possibly TRBD1 (5 bases). The germline V gene encodes CDR1 MNHEY and CDR2 SVGAGI. The germline V and J ends were trimmed by 7 bases and 10 bases, with 14 bases remaining between them. CDR3 length: 13 residues. In DNA, the CDR3 is TGTGCCAGCAAGCGGGACCGGGGATCACCCCTCCACTTT. Its translation is CASKRDRGSPLHF.